A single T cell receptor beta chain is shown here with its context. Only one count was recorded for this clonotype. Its antigen remains undetermined. Base qualities are not recorded, but no much larger clone differs from it by a single base. One read represents weak support. This entry comes from a study of T-cell reconstitution after alpha-beta-depleted transplantation in children (dated by TCRdb to about 2016). Notes on the research overall: Using TCR repertoire profiling, the study followed T-cell immune reconstitution in a quantitative way in children after TCRalphabeta/CD19-depleted allogeneic hematopoietic cell transplantation.

From a lookup of the germline V gene, CDR1 and CDR2 are LGHNA and YSLEER. Its CDR3 holds 14 amino acids, cysteine through phenylalanine. Only CDR3 DNA remains: 42 bases, in frame from the first base. Trimming takes 3 bases from V and 7 bases from J, and the germline ends sit 13 bases apart. Summary of the overall study and its limitations: The apparently early recovery of alphabetaT-cell counts about two months after transplant reportedly depended on only several hundred rapidly expanded clones that came from non-depleted graft cells. Hyperexpanded clone frequencies declined over subsequent months; after one year, T-cell counts and TCRbeta diversity were mostly attributed to newly produced T cells. The high TCRbeta diversity at day 60 in some patients was ascribed to recipient T cells and intrathymic progenitors that had survived conditioning.

Libraries were built with PCR. The run used an Illumina HiSeq 2500. TCR library preparation used molecular barcoding, with unique molecular identifiers applied to normalize quantification of the TCRbeta repertoire. TCRdb reworked the public reads: Q25 trimming with fastp, MiXCR clone assembly, productive beta chains retained. Rows with one shared CDR3 protein collapse into an entry with the most common genes and DNA. This sample gives around 450,000 distinct CDR3 sequences in total; 8% to 11% of them show up just once. The ten largest clones capture around 2% of the sample. The meaning of the sample's treatment or condition label: allogeneic hematopoietic cell transplantation with graft depleted of TCRalphabeta T cells and CD19 B cells. The transplant recipients were children given TCRalphabeta/CD19-depleted allogeneic hematopoietic cell grafts.

The TCR was taken from a child aged 2-15 years with inherited bone marrow failure, due to receive a stem cell transplant. Sequenced material: PBMCs, taken before TCRalphabeta/CD19-depleted stem cell transplant. This sequence uses TRBV4-3 and TRBJ2-1, with the D gene not confidently named. This receptor carries the CDR3 CASSHDGFRNEQFF. DNA sequence: TGCGCCAGCAGCCACGACGGGTTTAGAAATGAGCAGTTCTTC.